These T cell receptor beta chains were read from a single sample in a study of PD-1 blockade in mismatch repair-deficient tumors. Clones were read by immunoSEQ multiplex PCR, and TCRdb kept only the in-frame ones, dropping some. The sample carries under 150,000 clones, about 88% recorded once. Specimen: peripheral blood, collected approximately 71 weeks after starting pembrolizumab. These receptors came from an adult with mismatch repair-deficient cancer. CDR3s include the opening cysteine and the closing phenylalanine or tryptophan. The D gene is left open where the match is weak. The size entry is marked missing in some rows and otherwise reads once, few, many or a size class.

CDR3nt: TGTGCCAGCAGTCCCCTCGACGGACTAGCCAAAAACATTCAGTACTTC; CDR3aa: CASSPLDGLAKNIQYF; d_gene: NA; v_gene: TRBV27; abundance: NA; j_gene: TRBJ2-4
CDR3nt: TGTGCCAGCAGTGGGTTAGCGGGGTTATTAAATGAGCAGTTCTTC; CDR3aa: CASSGLAGLLNEQFF; d_gene: TRBD2; v_gene: TRBV2; abundance: NA; j_gene: TRBJ2-1
CDR3nt: TGTGCCAGCAGCCCCCCTGGGTTGGGCTACGAGCAGTACTTC; CDR3aa: CASSPPGLGYEQYF; d_gene: NA; v_gene: TRBV7-8; abundance: NA; j_gene: TRBJ2-7
CDR3nt: TGCGCCAGCAGCTTGCTAGATACCTACGAGCAGTACTTC; CDR3aa: CASSLLDTYEQYF; d_gene: NA; v_gene: TRBV5-1; abundance: NA; j_gene: TRBJ2-7
CDR3nt: TGCGCCAGCAGCCAAGTTTCTGGAGGTCCCGGGGAGCTGTTTTTT; CDR3aa: CASSQVSGGPGELFF; d_gene: NA; v_gene: TRBV4-3; abundance: NA; j_gene: TRBJ2-2
CDR3nt: TGCGCCAGCAGCTTCACTAGCGGGAGTACCTACGAGCAGTACTTC; CDR3aa: CASSFTSGSTYEQYF; d_gene: TRBD2; v_gene: TRBV4-1; abundance: NA; j_gene: TRBJ2-7
CDR3nt: TGTGCCAGCAGCCGAACTAGCGTAAGCACAGATACGCAGTATTTT; CDR3aa: CASSRTSVSTDTQYF; d_gene: TRBD2; v_gene: TRBV7-2; abundance: NA; j_gene: TRBJ2-3
CDR3nt: TGTGCCAGCAGCTTTTCAATTCTCGCCGGGCAGTACTTC; CDR3aa: CASSFSILAGQYF; d_gene: NA; v_gene: TRBV7-2; abundance: NA; j_gene: TRBJ2-7
CDR3nt: TGTGCCAGCAGCGTCGACAGGGTGGATTACCGGGAGCTGTTTTTT; CDR3aa: CASSVDRVDYRELFF; d_gene: TRBD1; v_gene: TRBV5-5; abundance: large; j_gene: TRBJ2-2
CDR3nt: TGTGCCAGTAGTCCCGGGACAGGGTCCTATGGCTACACCTTC; CDR3aa: CASSPGTGSYGYTF; d_gene: TRBD1; v_gene: TRBV19; abundance: few; j_gene: TRBJ1-2
CDR3nt: TGTGCCAGCAGCCTGGGACTAGCGGGAGGGAAGGGAGAGACCCAGTACTTC; CDR3aa: CASSLGLAGGKGETQYF; d_gene: TRBD2; v_gene: TRBV11-2; abundance: NA; j_gene: TRBJ2-5
CDR3nt: TGTGCCAGCAGCTGGGGGGGCAGGGCGACCACTGAAGCTTTCTTT; CDR3aa: CASSWGGRATTEAFF; d_gene: NA; v_gene: TRBV5-4; abundance: NA; j_gene: TRBJ1-1
CDR3nt: TGTGCCAGCAGCTTAGCGGTGGGGCCAGATACGCAGTATTTT; CDR3aa: CASSLAVGPDTQYF; d_gene: NA; v_gene: TRBV7-8; abundance: NA; j_gene: TRBJ2-3
CDR3nt: TGCGCCAGCAGCAAAACGCCGTGGGACGGCTCCTACGAGCAGTACTTC; CDR3aa: CASSKTPWDGSYEQYF; d_gene: NA; v_gene: TRBV4-3; abundance: NA; j_gene: TRBJ2-7
CDR3nt: TGTGCCAGCAATGAGATCACAGGGGGCCCCGGGGAGCTGTTTTTT; CDR3aa: CASNEITGGPGELFF; d_gene: TRBD1; v_gene: TRBV2; abundance: NA; j_gene: TRBJ2-2
CDR3nt: TGTGCCAGCAGCAAAGCGCTCGGCATGAACACTGAAGCTTTCTTT; CDR3aa: CASSKALGMNTEAFF; d_gene: NA; v_gene: TRBV21-1; abundance: NA; j_gene: TRBJ1-1
CDR3nt: TGTGCCAGCAGTCCACTCGGACTTCGGGAAATTAACACCATATATTTT; CDR3aa: CASSPLGLREINTIYF; d_gene: NA; v_gene: TRBV27; abundance: NA; j_gene: TRBJ1-3
CDR3nt: TGCAGCGTTGAAGATGTGCGGGACACCTCCTACGAGCAGTACTTC; CDR3aa: CSVEDVRDTSYEQYF; d_gene: NA; v_gene: TRBV29-1; abundance: NA; j_gene: TRBJ2-7
CDR3nt: TGTGCCAGCAGTGGGGGGGGCGAAGAAAAACTGTTTTTT; CDR3aa: CASSGGGEEKLFF; d_gene: NA; v_gene: TRBV6-5; abundance: NA; j_gene: TRBJ1-4
CDR3nt: TGTGCCAGCAGCCGGAGGTCCGGGGTAAAGGTCCGGGAAAAACTGTTTTTT; CDR3aa: CASSRRSGVKVREKLFF; d_gene: NA; v_gene: TRBV5-4; abundance: NA; j_gene: TRBJ1-4
CDR3nt: TGTGCCAGTAGTCAACTAGCGGGAGGGCCCTACGAGCAGTACTTC; CDR3aa: CASSQLAGGPYEQYF; d_gene: TRBD2; v_gene: TRBV19; abundance: NA; j_gene: TRBJ2-7
CDR3nt: TGTGCCAGCAGCTTGGTAGTGGGCAGAAATCAGCCCCAGCATTTT; CDR3aa: CASSLVVGRNQPQHF; d_gene: NA; v_gene: TRBV5-5; abundance: NA; j_gene: TRBJ1-5
CDR3nt: TGTGCTAGTGGCCCGGGTGGCGGCAATCAGCCCCAGCATTTT; CDR3aa: CASGPGGGNQPQHF; d_gene: NA; v_gene: TRBV12-5; abundance: NA; j_gene: TRBJ1-5
CDR3nt: TGTGCCACCAGCAGAGATGAGGACGAGCAGTACTTC; CDR3aa: CATSRDEDEQYF; d_gene: NA; v_gene: TRBV15; abundance: NA; j_gene: TRBJ2-7
CDR3nt: TGTGCCAGCAGCGGGGACCTGGGCGATACGCAGTATTTT; CDR3aa: CASSGDLGDTQYF; d_gene: NA; v_gene: TRBV9; abundance: NA; j_gene: TRBJ2-3
CDR3nt: TGTGCCAGCAGCTCTGGGCGTGGGTACGGGTCGATAGATACGCAGTATTTT; CDR3aa: CASSSGRGYGSIDTQYF; d_gene: NA; v_gene: TRBV7-8; abundance: few; j_gene: TRBJ2-3
CDR3nt: TGTGCCAGCAGCCAAGGGACAGACCAAGAGACCCAGTACTTC; CDR3aa: CASSQGTDQETQYF; d_gene: NA; v_gene: TRBV4-2; abundance: few; j_gene: TRBJ2-5
CDR3nt: TGCGCCAGCAGCCAAGTGTCCGGGATCCCGAACACTGAAGCTTTCTTT; CDR3aa: CASSQVSGIPNTEAFF; d_gene: NA; v_gene: TRBV4-1; abundance: NA; j_gene: TRBJ1-1
CDR3nt: TGTGCCAGCAGCCGTGAGGGGGGCACCTACGAGCAGTACTTC; CDR3aa: CASSREGGTYEQYF; d_gene: NA; v_gene: TRBV7-6; abundance: NA; j_gene: TRBJ2-7
CDR3nt: TGCGCCAGCAGCCGTGCCTTTACAATCGATTATAACTATGGCTACACCTTC; CDR3aa: CASSRAFTIDYNYGYTF; d_gene: NA; v_gene: TRBV5-1; abundance: NA; j_gene: TRBJ1-2
CDR3nt: TGTGCCAGCAGTTGGGGGGCGAACACCGGGGAGCTGTTTTTT; CDR3aa: CASSWGANTGELFF; d_gene: NA; v_gene: TRBV27; abundance: NA; j_gene: TRBJ2-2
CDR3nt: TGTGCCAGCAGTTTAAATAGAGGGATGGGCGAGCAGTACTTC; CDR3aa: CASSLNRGMGEQYF; d_gene: NA; v_gene: TRBV28; abundance: NA; j_gene: TRBJ2-7
CDR3nt: TGTGCCAGTAGTACTACCCGGGACAGGGCGTACAATGAGCAGTTCTTC; CDR3aa: CASSTTRDRAYNEQFF; d_gene: TRBD1; v_gene: TRBV19; abundance: NA; j_gene: TRBJ2-1
CDR3nt: TGTGCCAGCACCGAAACAGAAACAGATACGCAGTATTTT; CDR3aa: CASTETETDTQYF; d_gene: NA; v_gene: TRBV6-1; abundance: NA; j_gene: TRBJ2-3
CDR3nt: TGCGCCAGCAGCTTGGGGACAAGGCAAGAGACCCAGTACTTC; CDR3aa: CASSLGTRQETQYF; d_gene: NA; v_gene: TRBV5-1; abundance: NA; j_gene: TRBJ2-5
CDR3nt: TGCGCCAGCAGCGACGGGGAGTTCAGCTGGCAGTTCTTC; CDR3aa: CASSDGEFSWQFF; d_gene: NA; v_gene: TRBV10-2; abundance: NA; j_gene: TRBJ2-1
CDR3nt: TGCGCCAGCAGCTTGGGCGGGACCTTCAACAATGAGCAGTTCTTC; CDR3aa: CASSLGGTFNNEQFF; d_gene: NA; v_gene: TRBV5-1; abundance: NA; j_gene: TRBJ2-1